This T cell receptor (beta chain) was sequenced for a study of T cell clonotyping in hematopoietic cell transplantation. About the study: Recipients' pretransplant samples followed cytoreduction. Regarding the study as a whole: No sorting was done, leaving CD4 and CD8 contributions mixed. Higher Inverse Simpson Index values in graft donor and pretransplant recipient predicted broader posttransplant TCR diversity.

About this clone: The antigen remains undetermined.

Time point meaning: recipient sample about 28 days before transplant, after cytoreduction. CDR1 is SQVTM, CDR2 ANQGSEA, per germline. The V end was cut by 3 bases, the J end by 12 bases, with 12 bases between. This CDR3 spans 11 amino acids. TCRdb's copy holds only in-frame clones and misses some; the assay was immunoSEQ multiplex PCR. Of about 28,000 clones detected, around 93% appear once; the ten largest clones hold around 2.4%. This TCR came from a man aged 50-60 years with acute myeloid leukemia. Some clones in this sample may be carry-over from other donors' samples. The chain joins TRBV29-1 to TRBJ2-1; maybe TRBD2 (6 bases). Sequencing was performed on peripheral blood mononuclear cells, taken before stem cell transplant. The CDR3 here is CSVDLEGPQFF. CDR3 nucleotide sequence: TGCAGCGTTGACTTGGAGGGTCCGCAGTTCTTC.